This T cell receptor beta chain was captured in a study of monozygotic twins with cystic fibrosis. Overall study findings and caveats: Nucleotide-identical clonotype sharing was significantly higher within monozygotic CF twin pairs than between unrelated CF individuals. J usage was most co-twin-similar in 8 of 16 pairs, V in 13.

In the case of this clone: Its antigen remains unidentified.

There are 15 residues in the CDR3. The germline V and J ends were trimmed by 8 bases and 5 bases, with 22 bases remaining between them. Germline V lookup: CDR1 MNHEY, CDR2 SMNVEV (reference sequence). Profiled with immunoSEQ multiplex PCR; TCRdb holds only in-frame clones, not every one. Of roughly 29,000 clones in the sample, around four fifths were seen once. Input material: blood. This sequence originates from a girl aged 2 to 10 with cystic fibrosis. The gene calls are TRBV27 and TRBJ2-7, with a tentative D call TRBD2 (7 bases). This CDR3 reads CASSPIGGGPDEQYF. The CDR3 nucleotides read TGTGCCAGCTCCCCAATAGGGGGAGGGCCCGACGAGCAGTACTTC.